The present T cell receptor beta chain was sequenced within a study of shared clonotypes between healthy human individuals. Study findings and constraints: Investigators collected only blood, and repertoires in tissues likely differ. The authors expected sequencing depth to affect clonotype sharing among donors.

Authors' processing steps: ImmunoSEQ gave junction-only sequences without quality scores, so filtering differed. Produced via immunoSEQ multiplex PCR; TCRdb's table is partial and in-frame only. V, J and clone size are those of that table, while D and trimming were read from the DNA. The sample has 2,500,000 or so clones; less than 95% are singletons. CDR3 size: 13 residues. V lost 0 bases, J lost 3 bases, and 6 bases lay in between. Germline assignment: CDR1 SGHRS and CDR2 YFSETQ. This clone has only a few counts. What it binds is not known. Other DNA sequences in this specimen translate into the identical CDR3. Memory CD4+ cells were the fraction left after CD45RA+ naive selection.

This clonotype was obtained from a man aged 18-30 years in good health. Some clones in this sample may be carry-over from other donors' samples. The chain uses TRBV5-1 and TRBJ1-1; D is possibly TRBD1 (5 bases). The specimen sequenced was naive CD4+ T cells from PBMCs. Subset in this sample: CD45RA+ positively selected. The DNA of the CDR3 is TGCGCCAGCAGCTTGGTAGGGGACACTGAAGCTTTCTTT. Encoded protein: CASSLVGDTEAFF.